The source of this T cell receptor beta chain is a study of cytomegalovirus exposure and HLA in healthy donors. This clone came up a few times. Its target is not known. Other nucleotide sequences in the sample specify the same CDR3. The V end lost 0 bases, the J end lost 3 bases, and 9 bases lay between the germline ends. The germline V gene encodes CDR1 SGHNT and CDR2 YYREEE (reference sequence). The CDR3 totals 15 residues. Study-wide points: In a later analysis, TCR beta V- and J-gene trimming showed a link to a missense DCLRE1C variant. Across donors, presence/absence analyses took sequencing depth to be roughly uniform. Indistinguishable V segments, including TRBV6-2 and TRBV6-3, were excluded.

The PCR used 60 Vbeta and 13 Jbeta primers. Clones were sequenced by immunoSEQ multiplex PCR, and TCRdb holds only the in-frame ones, with some missing. Of some 190,000 clones in the sample, over 70% were seen once. The clonotype originates from a man between 18 and 29 years old in good health and CMV-seronegative. Sequenced sample: PBMCs. The J gene is TRBJ1-4, the V gene TRBV5-4; the D is unclear. The CDR3 here is CASSLGRAANEKLFF. The CDR3 DNA reads TGTGCCAGCAGCTTGGGGCGGGCCGCTAATGAAAAACTGTTTTTT.